The subject of this entry is one T cell receptor (beta chain). This clonotype came up a few times. Its antigen has not been determined. Base qualities are not at hand, and no much larger clone is one base apart. Counted from cysteine to phenylalanine, this CDR3 has 16 amino acids. Only CDR3 DNA is held: 48 bases, read in frame from base 1. Clipping removes 1 base from V and 2 bases from J, with 5 as the unmatched junction base count. CDR1 and CDR2, per the germline V gene, are LGHNA and YNFKEQ. The library came from 5' RACE. This sample was sequenced with an Illumina HiSeq 2500. The second PCR ran for about 7 to 11 cycles and used a J-beta primer mix along with a sample-barcoded 5' primer. A template-switch 5' adaptor carrying 12 random nucleotides introduced a unique molecular identifier onto each TCR beta cDNA molecule. At least 3 million CDR3-containing paired-end reads were obtained from each sample. All of the RNA was converted into first-strand cDNA using the Mint cDNA synthesis kit, with a TRBC-specific oligonucleotide serving as the primer. After uracil-DNA glycosylase treatment, a first 18-cycle PCR used universal primers M1SS and BC2_uni_R on all cDNA. From the authors' description of their analysis: For normalization, 1 million high-quality reads, each with a distinct molecular identifier, were randomly selected from each sample. Reads with shared molecular identifiers were discarded instead of being binned into consensus sequences. CDR3 identification, clonotype clustering and error correction used MiTCR with a Q25 quality threshold and the strictest error-elimination algorithm. A nonparametric unseen species model with Euler transformation was used to estimate lower-bound total TCR beta diversity. TCRdb took the public reads, trimmed them with fastp at Q25, ran MiXCR for clone calling and kept in-frame beta chains. One record per CDR3 amino acid sequence lists the most common genes and DNA. TCRdb's processing, not the authors', yielded these V and J calls. For this sample the table gives approximately 730,000 distinct CDR3 sequences, of which about 48% were detected only once. The ten largest clonotypes hold approximately 40% of the sample.

The donors were a few dozen Caucasian individuals from Russia, aged roughly 6 to 100 years, who were systemically healthy. Around 10 milliliters of peripheral blood were drawn from each donor into EDTA-treated Vacutainer tubes. Ficoll-Paque density-gradient centrifugation was used to isolate PBMCs, with at least 6.5 million per sample. Trizol reagent was used to extract total RNA from PBMCs, with at least 5.5 micrograms per sample. Naive CD45RAhigh/CD27high T cell percentages were measured by flow cytometry on a PBMC aliquot from every donor. These data are taken from a study of blood T cells in healthy people across ages (dated by TCRdb to the mid-2010s). Context from the whole study: In model experiments, template switching captured about one uniquely barcoded TCR beta cDNA molecule for every two T cells. The study measured age-related changes in TCR beta repertoire diversity using deep sequencing normalized with unique cDNA molecular identifiers. Four age groups were formed from the donors: young (average about 17 years), middle-aged (around 39), aged (about 62) and long-lived (around 82). To avoid experimental bias, donors of different ages were randomly spread across the sequencing lanes. Two additional independent replicas of 1 million unique cDNA reads from the same blood draw were analyzed for two donors (one aged 18 to 30 and one aged 80 or older).

Here is what the overall study found, with its caveats: Donor CMV infection status was unknown, potentially confounding age-related changes in expanded clonotypes. Observed TCR beta diversity correlated strongly with the percentage of naive T cells measured by flow cytometry. Total diversity estimates from one million sequenced T cells were considered lower bounds and underestimates. Conclusive comparison of naive and antigen-experienced compartments was prevented by the profiling of bulk unsorted PBMCs. Observed TCR beta diversity per million T cells fell roughly linearly with age, and a significant reduction was already apparent by age approximately 41. Compared with the aged group, the long-lived group had more naive CD4+ T cells, fewer expanded clones and increased TCR diversity, suggesting age selection.

The V and J genes are TRBV4-2 and TRBJ2-1, with 7 bases aligning to TRBD2. The receptor comes from a man at least 80 years old in good health. The material sequenced was blood. The DNA sequence is as follows: TGTGCCAGCAGCCAAGCGACTAGCCGCGCCTACAATGAGCAGTTCTTC. This yields the protein CASSQATSRAYNEQFF.